This TCR beta chain is drawn from a study of T cells in Graves' hyperthyroidism and ophthalmopathy (dated by TCRdb to 2018 to 2020). Broadly, across the study: Peripheral blood samples were taken at initial diagnosis, before any treatment was given. TCR V-J signatures able to tell the groups apart were searched for in a discovery cohort of 95 to 100 patients, of whom more than 40 had Graves' ophthalmopathy and some 60 had stable Graves' hyperthyroidism. Whether ophthalmopathy could be predicted prospectively was tested in an independent validation cohort made up of about 18 hyperthyroidism patients plus 17 patients who later progressed to ophthalmopathy. The approximately 90 discovery patients were divided at random into training and test sets in a 7:3 ratio. In roughly six Graves' hyperthyroidism patients, the study also compared T-cell repertoires from thyroid tissue with T-cell repertoires from blood. After sampling, hyperthyroidism patients received methimazole starting at 30 mg daily, and ophthalmopathy patients received high-dose intravenous methylprednisolone. The paper describes TCR Vbeta CDR3 sequencing of 135 peripheral blood samples, made up of 43 ophthalmopathy patients, around 78 hyperthyroidism patients and 17 progressor patients. Broad study findings and their caveats: Most expanded thyroid clonotypes (frequency above 0.001) were also detected in blood, suggesting blood repertoires may reflect thyroid immune responses. No statistical method was used to set the sample size in advance, and investigators knew the group allocation. In validation, the model predicted progression to ophthalmopathy with approximately 69% sensitivity and roughly 72% specificity, a median of 6.5 months before onset. A model built on a 13 V-J signature distinguished ophthalmopathy from stable hyperthyroidism, reaching approximately 89% sensitivity and about 81% specificity in cross-validation and 80%/75% in testing.

Graves' hyperthyroidism was defined as stable when no progression to ophthalmopathy occurred over 18 months of follow-up. Hyperthyroidism patients were newly diagnosed, with disease duration under 2 months, and aged 18 to 65 years. The study excluded patients with uncontrolled infections, other autoimmune diseases, pregnancy or lactation. Diagnoses were based on clinical symptoms, serum thyroxine and TRAb, thyroid ultrasound and orbital computed tomography. PBMCs were isolated from roughly 10 ml of fresh peripheral blood by Ficoll-Paque density gradient centrifugation. Total RNA was extracted using Trizol reagent, and RNA quality was assessed on an Agilent 2100 Bioanalyzer. Looking up the germline V gene (reference sequence) yields CDR1 GTSNPN and CDR2 SVGIG. Cut back by 5 bases and 0 bases, the V and J ends lie 4 bases apart. Measured from the cysteine to the phenylalanine, the CDR3 is 11 residues long. Here the CDR3 DNA is all that survives: 33 bases in frame from base 1.

The TCR beta CDR3 regions were amplified from the RNA transcripts. The TCR CDR3 was subjected to a first round of RT-PCR using the HTBI primer set and the Qiagen OneStep RT-PCR kit. A second multiplex PCR round built the libraries, followed by size selection and purification. The libraries were sequenced on an Illumina HiSeq2000 using paired-end 100 bp reads. As for the original processing: Raw data were processed with SOAPnuke, discarding reads with adapters, uncalled bases, mean Phred below 15, or no exact constant-primer or identifier match. High-quality paired reads were merged with COPE v1.2.5, and unique nucleotide sequences were defined as clonotypes. Clonotypes were aligned to IMGT TRBV, TRBD and TRBJ reference segments using MiTCR v1.1. The analysis included only V-J combinations with a frequency above 0.0001, which together covered more than 98% of the repertoires. A TCS score was defined as the ratio between F50 (clonal expansion) and ExV (chaos), using BLOSUM62-based TCRdist between CDR3 peptides within each V-J. Welch's t-statistics and random forest reduced roughly 540 V-J features to 13, which were used in a naive Bayes classifier (R e1071). TCRdb handled the public reads itself, with Q25 trimming in fastp and clone calling in MiXCR, and kept productive beta chains. A single entry per CDR3 protein holds the most common genes and DNA from its merged rows. TCRdb, not the original authors, processed these V and J calls. For this sample there are under 400,000 distinct CDR3 sequences; approximately 17% appear just once. Roughly 33% of the sample rests with the top ten.

This clonotype occurred many times. The specificity of this receptor is unknown. There are no base qualities to consult, and no much larger clone falls within one base. Sequenced: blood. This sequence originates from a man aged 30 to 45 with Graves' hyperthyroidism. The V gene is TRBV30 and the J gene is TRBJ1-1; the D gene is unclear. CDR3 reads: CAWQVNTEAFF. The DNA is TGTGCCTGGCAGGTGAACACTGAAGCTTTCTTT.